Shown below are 17 T cell receptor beta chains from a single sample sequenced in a study of vaccination effects on CD4 cells after COVID-19. Their antigens are not known. Clones were sequenced by immunoSEQ multiplex PCR, and TCRdb holds only the in-frame ones, with some missing. This sample carries 50,000 or so clones, nearly 75% of them seen once, and the ten largest clones take roughly 5.2%. Cells that had been cultured for less than eleven days were the source of isolated CD4+ T cells. This person caught SARS-CoV-2 sometime from March to December 2020, and PCR testing confirmed the infection. The participants, recipients of two vaccine doses, got either BNT162b2 or mRNA-1273. The sequencing used CD4+ T cells from PBMCs cultured without peptide, collected after COVID-19 vaccination. Receptor source: a human donor who had a prior SARS-CoV-2 infection.

The chain recombines TRBV6-2 or TRBV6-3 with TRBJ1-5; TRBD1 matches at 8 bases. V was clipped by 5 bases and J by 3 bases; unmatched bases: 9. The CDR3 consists of 16 residues. The germline V gene encodes CDR1 MNHEY and CDR2 SVGEGT. The CDR3, as DNA: TGTGCCAGCAGTAGGACAGGGCCCATGTTCAATCAGCCCCAGCATTTT. Amino acid sequence: CASSRTGPMFNQPQHF.

The chain carries TRBV6-5 and TRBJ2-7, with D possibly being TRBD1 or TRBD2 (5 bases each). V was cut by 6 bases and J by 7 bases, with 10 bases left in between. The CDR3 covers 11 residues. Germline V lookup: CDR1 MNHEY, CDR2 SVGAGI. The CDR3 nucleotides read TGTGCCAGCAGACGGGGCGGAGAGCAGTACTTC. Translation: CASRRGGEQYF.

V gene TRBV29-1 combines with J gene TRBJ2-2, with a possible D match to TRBD1 (6 bases). V lost 2 bases to trimming and J lost 0 bases, with 16 bases between them. The CDR3 is 17 amino acids. Germline V lookup: CDR1 SQVTM, CDR2 ANQGSEA. DNA for the CDR3: TGCAGCGTTGAAAACCCACAGGGCCAAACGAACACCGGGGAGCTGTTTTTT. The encoded protein is CSVENPQGQTNTGELFF.

This rearrangement joins TRBV4-2 to TRBJ2-3; 9 nucleotides line up with TRBD2. CDR3 length: 17 residues. Germline assignment: CDR1 LGHNA and CDR2 YNFKEQ. V shed 0 bases and J 4 bases; nucleotides not matched to a gene: 8. This CDR3 is CASSQDPAGGRPDTQYF. The CDR3 region has the DNA TGTGCCAGCAGCCAAGACCCAGCGGGAGGTAGGCCAGATACGCAGTATTTT.

The rearrangement joins TRBV10-1 to TRBJ1-1, with D unclear. Trimming took off 7 bases at V and 2 bases at J, with 11 bases between the two ends. From germline, CDR1 is WNHNN and CDR2 SYGVQD (reference sequence). This CDR3 has 13 amino acids. In DNA form, the CDR3 reads TGCGCCAGCACGCCCCGCTGTAACACTGAAGCTTTCTTT. This sequence encodes CASTPRCNTEAFF.

The V call is TRBV18, the J call TRBJ1-1; unclear D gene. V was cut by 3 bases and J by 9 bases, with 11 bases left in between. Germline V gene data show CDR1 as KGHSH and CDR2 as LQKENI. This CDR3 is built from 12 residues. CDR3 loop: CASSPYDYKAFF. The DNA for the CDR3 is TGTGCCAGCTCACCTTATGATTATAAAGCTTTCTTT.

Details on this clone: The junction departs from the called germline gene at one end, perhaps through a read error. The chain couples TRBV12-3 or TRBV12-4 to TRBJ2-1, with TRBD2 matching over 7 bases. This CDR3 spans 11 amino acids. This CDR3 reads CASSSRLGGVF. DNA of the CDR3: TGTGCCAGCAGTTCGCGACTGGGGGGGGTCTTC.

The sample holds a few counts of this clone. V gene TRBV5-4 combines with J gene TRBJ2-5, with 10 bases aligning to TRBD2. The ends lost 4 bases at V and 3 bases at J; junction bases unmatched: 6. From germline, CDR1 is SGHNT and CDR2 YYREEE (reference sequence). The CDR3 is made up of 15 amino acids. The CDR3, as DNA: TGTGCCAGCAGCCCTAGCGGGAGTGTTAAAGAGACCCAGTACTTC. Protein: CASSPSGSVKETQYF.

This clone was recorded a few times. The chain joins TRBV11-2 to TRBJ2-5, with 8 bases that match TRBD1. V trimming: 5 bases; J trimming: 7 bases; junction bases outside the gene matches: 12. Per the germline V gene, CDR1 is SGHAT and CDR2 is FQNNGV. There are 15 residues in the CDR3. The CDR3 is CASSGQGQTIGTQYF. For the CDR3, the DNA is TGTGCCAGCAGCGGACAGGGACAGACAATCGGGACCCAGTACTTC.

This chain uses TRBV6-1 with TRBJ1-4, with D possibly matching TRBD1 (5 bases). The V gene lost 3 bases and the J gene lost 0 bases, with 8 bases spanning the gap. The CDR3 spans 15 residues. Per germline, CDR1 MNHNS and CDR2 SASEGT. The CDR3 region has the DNA TGTGCCAGCAGTGAGCTGGGGGCAACTAATGAAAAACTGTTTTTT. Residues: CASSELGATNEKLFF.

The chain carries TRBV6-6 and TRBJ2-7; D possibly corresponds to TRBD2 (6 bases). Trimming took 1 base from V and 0 from J, leaving 7 bases between them. Germline V lookup: CDR1 MNHNY, CDR2 SVGAGI (reference sequence). The CDR3 runs 14 residues. This CDR3 reads CASSYWTTSYEQYF. DNA for the CDR3: TGTGCCAGCAGTTACTGGACTACCTCCTACGAGCAGTACTTC.

CDR3 DNA: TGCGCCAGCAGCTTTTGGGGGGAGACCCAGTACTTC. It codes for CASSFWGETQYF. The chain combines TRBV5-1 with TRBJ2-5, with D perhaps given as TRBD1 or TRBD2 (5 bases each). The CDR3 totals 12 residues. V lost 2 bases and J lost 5, with 7 bases in between. Germline CDR1 reads SGHRS; CDR2 reads YFSETQ.

V and J are TRBV13 and TRBJ2-7, with TRBD1 matching 11 bases. V lost 5 bases and J lost 6; bases outside the gene matches: 12. The CDR3 is made up of 16 amino acids. Germline V gene lookup returns CDR1 PRHDT and CDR2 FYEKMQ (reference sequence). CDR3 in amino acids: CASSPPTGTGGREQYF. The CDR3, as DNA: TGTGCCAGCAGCCCACCGACCGGGACAGGGGGGCGCGAGCAGTACTTC.

The chain carries TRBV1 and TRBJ1-2; TRBD1, as called in the table, went unchecked against the DNA. TRBV1 is labeled a pseudogene. The CDR3 is 15 residues long. CDR3 region: CTSNPDSLIVYGYTF. The CDR3 DNA sequence: TGCACCAGCAACCCGGACAGCCTTATCGTCTATGGCTACACCTTC.

In this sample, this clone turned up a few times. This chain uses TRBV7-3 with TRBJ1-1; D possibly corresponds to TRBD1 (5 bases). Trimming cost V 6 bases and J 1 base, with 12 bases left between them. Germline CDR1 is SGHTA and CDR2 is FQGTGA. CDR3 length: 14 residues. The CDR3 DNA reads TGTGCCAGCAGTTCGGTGGGGGGGAACACTGAAGCTTTCTTT. It specifies CASSSVGGNTEAFF.

In this sample, this clone turned up a few times. The chain has TRBV5-8 and TRBJ1-2, with 7 bases matching TRBD1. This CDR3 is built from 13 residues. Germline V CDR1 and CDR2: SGHTS, YDEGEE. V was clipped by 3 bases and J by 5 bases; unmatched bases: 4. The CDR3, as DNA: TGTGCCAGCAGCTGGGACAGATTGTATGGCTACACCTTC. Its protein product is CASSWDRLYGYTF. Variable domain in full (rest from reference TRBV5-8 and TRBJ1-2): EAGVTQSPTHLIKTRGQQATLRCSPISGHTSVYWYQQALGLGLQFLLWYDEGEERNRGNFPPRFSGRQFPNYSSELNVNALELEDSALYLCASSWDRLYGYTFGSGTRLTVV.

This sequence joins TRBV15 and TRBJ2-4; weak D call: TRBD1 (6 bases). V shed 5 bases and J shed 10 bases, with 18 bases lying between them. Germline values: CDR1 LNHNV, CDR2 YYDKDF (reference sequence). The CDR3 spans 14 residues. Here the CDR3 reads CATSYKGGSLIQYF. DNA for the CDR3: TGTGCCACCAGCTACAAAGGGGGTAGTCTTATTCAGTACTTC.